This entry describes one TCR beta chain. Categorization into cohorts depended on clinical history that participants reported. Trimming left V 0 bases short and J 8 bases short, with 15 bases between. Germline V gene data show CDR1 as SGDLS and CDR2 as YYNGEE. The CDR3 has 15 amino acids. This record belongs to a study of blood T cell repertoires in COVID-19. Background on the study: Both acute and convalescent COVID-19 samples were obtained from the United States, Italy and Spain.

Libraries were prepared by immunoSEQ multiplex PCR; TCRdb keeps only in-frame clonotypes and omits some of them. Of about 430,000 clones listed, around 91% were seen once; the top ten hold around 1.1%. The TCR was taken from a man aged 30-40 years who had recovered from COVID-19. The V call is TRBV9, the J call TRBJ2-1; D may be TRBD2 (5 bases). Sequencing was performed on PBMCs or T cells enriched from blood (not recorded which). The CDR3 sequence: CASSVGDYVIDEQFF. DNA for the CDR3: TGTGCCAGCAGCGTAGGAGACTACGTCATCGATGAGCAGTTCTTC.